This T cell receptor (beta chain) was retrieved from a study of follicular helper T cells after annual influenza vaccination (dated 2017 in TCRdb). With respect to the entire study: After each seasonal influenza vaccination, blood was collected on days 0, 7 and 28. To look at recall of cTfh clones, some subjects were tracked through successive annual vaccinations covering the 2013-2014, 2014-2015 and 2015-2016 seasons. One week after vaccination, a second recruited cohort of more than nine subjects (Table S1) displayed a similar ICOS+CD38+ cTfh response. Multi-year samples were available from six subjects, with four subjects covering two vaccination seasons and two subjects covering three seasons. The 2013-2014 samples were cryopreserved, while the 2015 samples were processed right after collection.

The label giving this sample's time point can be read as: 2013-2014 season, 7 days after vaccination. Seasonal inactivated influenza vaccine (Fluvarix) was administered to adults, and sorted blood CD4 subsets were tracked by TCRB sequencing before and after vaccination. To be eligible, subjects had to live in the community and must not have received influenza vaccine in the previous 6 months. Reasons for exclusion included contraindications to influenza vaccine, substance abuse, HIV/AIDS, active malignancy, immunomodulatory medication, and active illness such as respiratory infection. Per time point, between roughly 35 and 100 mL of blood was sampled. Circulating Tfh were defined as non-naive CD4+CXCR5+PD-1+ cells and sorted into ICOS+CD38+ and ICOS-CD38- fractions. Either Ficoll-Paque PLUS or SepMate separation was used to isolate PBMC. Before DNA was extracted, the cell subsets were sorted from PBMC using a BD FACS Aria.

The paper's findings and limits, for the study overall: Productive TCRB sequences were recovered from only roughly 9-20% of analyzed cells, so rare clonotypes could not be sampled. With successive annual vaccinations, a recurrent oligoclonal ICOS+CD38+ cTfh response was recalled, and this response contained tetramer and AIM influenza-specific clonotypes. Day 7 ICOS+CD38+ clones were most often found later in ICOS-CD38- cTfh, suggesting that subset may serve as a memory reservoir. ICOS+CD38+ cTfh clonality correlated with the frequency of that population, and its change correlated with the change in circulating plasmablast frequency.

A word on this clone: There is no known antigen for this receptor. The input lacks base qualities; no much larger clone sits a single base away.

The receptor library was made with the immunoSEQ multiplex PCR assay. Adaptive Biotechnologies carried out TCRB amplification, library preparation, sequencing and preliminary bioinformatics at Survey level resolution. For TCRB sequencing, genomic DNA from sorted cTfh populations was amplified by multiplex PCR. Concerning the study's data processing: Clonality was calculated in R as 1 minus normalized Shannon entropy, and the Gini index was calculated with the R package ineq. Overlap score was the summed counts of shared sequences divided by total counts of all sequences in both compared samples. Fisher's exact test, with an assumed theoretical repertoire of 10^7 TCRB sequences, was used to assess the significance of shared clonotypes. In TCRdb, the immuneACCESS table is reduced to in-frame sequences with V and J assigned. These tables do not hold every clone; where another copy was compared, an unresolved V gene accounts for under half, and the others remain unexplained. V and J calls and clone size are those listed in that table; D and trimming were worked out from the DNA. Within this sample are under 9,500 clones, with more than 80% of them counted one time only. The ten largest clonotypes hold approximately 2.9% of the sample.

This receptor was obtained from an adult who received the influenza vaccine. The sample here was CXCR5+ CD38- circulating T follicular helper cells from blood, taken 7 days after influenza vaccination. The sample's cell subset or site label, in plain terms: circulating Tfh, non-naive CD4+CXCR5+PD-1+ (ICOS+CD38+ or ICOS-CD38-).

In nucleotide form, the sequence is TGTGCCAGCTCGCCGCGTCCACAGGGGGCGCCGAACACCGGGGAGCTGTTTTTT. Protein translation: CASSPRPQGAPNTGELFF. This sequence uses TRBV18 and TRBJ2-2; the central 9 bases match TRBD1. Spanning cysteine to phenylalanine, the CDR3 consists of 18 amino acids. CDR3 DNA is the only sequence kept; it has 54 bases, read in frame from the first base. The germline V gene encodes CDR1 KGHSH and CDR2 LQKENI. At the junction V is shortened by 6 bases and J by 0 bases; bases outside the gene matches: 11.